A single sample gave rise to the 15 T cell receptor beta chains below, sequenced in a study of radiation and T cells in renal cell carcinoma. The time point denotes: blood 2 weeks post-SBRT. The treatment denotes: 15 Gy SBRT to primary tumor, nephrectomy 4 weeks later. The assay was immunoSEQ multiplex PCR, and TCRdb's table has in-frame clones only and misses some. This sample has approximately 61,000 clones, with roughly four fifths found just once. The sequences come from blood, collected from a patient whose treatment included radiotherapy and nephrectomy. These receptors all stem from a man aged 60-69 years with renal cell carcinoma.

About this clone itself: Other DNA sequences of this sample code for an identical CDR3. CDR3 sequence: CASSRGGPIYGYTF. Here the CDR3 DNA reads TGTGCCAGCAGTCGAGGGGGCCCGATCTATGGCTACACCTTC. The rearrangement uses TRBV27 and TRBJ1-2, with 7 nucleotides matching TRBD1. The CDR3 loop spans 14 amino acids. The germline CDR1 and CDR2 sequences are MNHEY and SMNVEV (reference sequence). V trimming: 5 bases; J trimming: 4 bases; junction bases outside the gene matches: 7.

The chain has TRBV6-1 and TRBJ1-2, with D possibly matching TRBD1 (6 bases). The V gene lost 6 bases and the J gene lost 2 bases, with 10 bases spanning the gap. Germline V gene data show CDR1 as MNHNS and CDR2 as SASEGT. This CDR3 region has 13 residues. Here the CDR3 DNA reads TGTGCCAGCAGGGGGGACATCAACTATGGCTACACCTTC. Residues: CASRGDINYGYTF.

The CDR3 nucleotides read TGTGCCAGCAGCTCGAATAAAGCGGGAGGGACCGGGGAGCTGTTTTTT. Translated, it gives CASSSNKAGGTGELFF. The chain links TRBV7-7 to TRBJ2-2; 10 bases are shared with TRBD2. The trim removed 4 bases at V and 5 bases at J, leaving 7 bases unmatched. Germline V gene sequence: CDR1 SSHAT, CDR2 FNYEAQ (reference sequence). CDR3 length: 16 amino acids.

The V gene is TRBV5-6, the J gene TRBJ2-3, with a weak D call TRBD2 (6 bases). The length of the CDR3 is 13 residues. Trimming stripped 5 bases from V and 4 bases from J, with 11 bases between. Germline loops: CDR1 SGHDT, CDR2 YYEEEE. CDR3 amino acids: CASSPSGADTQYF. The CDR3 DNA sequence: TGTGCCAGCAGTCCCTCGGGGGCAGATACGCAGTATTTT.

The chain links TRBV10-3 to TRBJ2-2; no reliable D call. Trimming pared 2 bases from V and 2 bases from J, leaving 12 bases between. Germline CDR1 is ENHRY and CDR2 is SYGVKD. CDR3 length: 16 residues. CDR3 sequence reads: CAISELSGPNTGELFF. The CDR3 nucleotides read TGTGCCATCAGTGAGCTTTCAGGCCCCAACACCGGGGAGCTGTTTTTT.

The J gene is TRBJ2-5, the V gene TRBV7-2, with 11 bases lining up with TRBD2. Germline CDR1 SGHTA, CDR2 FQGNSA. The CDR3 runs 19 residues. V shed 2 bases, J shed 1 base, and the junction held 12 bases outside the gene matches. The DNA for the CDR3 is TGTGCCAGCAGCTTACTCGGAAATCTAGCGGGGGGCCCCCAAGAGACCCAGTACTTC. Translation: CASSLLGNLAGGPQETQYF.

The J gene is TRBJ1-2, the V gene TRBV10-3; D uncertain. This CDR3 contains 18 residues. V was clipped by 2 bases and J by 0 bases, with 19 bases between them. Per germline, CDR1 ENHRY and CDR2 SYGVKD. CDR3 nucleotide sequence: TGTGCCATCAGTGAGGGACCAAATCGGAAACCAACTAACTATGGCTACACCTTC. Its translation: CAISEGPNRKPTNYGYTF.

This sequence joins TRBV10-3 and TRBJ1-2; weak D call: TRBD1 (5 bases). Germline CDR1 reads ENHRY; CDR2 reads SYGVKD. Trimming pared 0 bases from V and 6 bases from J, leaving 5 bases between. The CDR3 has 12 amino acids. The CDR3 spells CAISESGDGYTF. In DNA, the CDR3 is TGTGCCATCAGTGAGTCAGGGGATGGCTACACCTTC.

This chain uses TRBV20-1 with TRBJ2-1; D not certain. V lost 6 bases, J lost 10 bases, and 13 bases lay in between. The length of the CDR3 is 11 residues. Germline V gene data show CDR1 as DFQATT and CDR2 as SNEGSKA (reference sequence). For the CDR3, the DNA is TGCAGTGCCCCTGGCCCTTCCGAGCAGTTCTTC. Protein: CSAPGPSEQFF.

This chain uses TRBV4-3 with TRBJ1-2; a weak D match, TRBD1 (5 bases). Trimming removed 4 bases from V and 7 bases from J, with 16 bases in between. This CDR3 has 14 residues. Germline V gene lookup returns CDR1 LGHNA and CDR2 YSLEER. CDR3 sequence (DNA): TGCGCCAGCAGCCCCCTGTCGGGGGGGGTTGGCTACACCTTC. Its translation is CASSPLSGGVGYTF.

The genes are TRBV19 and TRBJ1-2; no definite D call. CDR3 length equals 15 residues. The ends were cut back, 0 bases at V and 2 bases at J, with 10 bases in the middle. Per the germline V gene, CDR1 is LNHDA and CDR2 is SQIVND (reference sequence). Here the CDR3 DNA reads TGTGCCAGTAGTATAGAGTCGGGTTACAACTATGGCTACACCTTC. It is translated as CASSIESGYNYGYTF.

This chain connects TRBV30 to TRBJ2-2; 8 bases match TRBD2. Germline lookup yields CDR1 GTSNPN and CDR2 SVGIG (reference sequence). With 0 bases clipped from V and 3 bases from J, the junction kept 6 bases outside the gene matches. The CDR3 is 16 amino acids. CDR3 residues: CAWSVRGGWDTGELFF. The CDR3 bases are TGTGCCTGGAGTGTACGGGGGGGCTGGGACACCGGGGAGCTGTTTTTT.

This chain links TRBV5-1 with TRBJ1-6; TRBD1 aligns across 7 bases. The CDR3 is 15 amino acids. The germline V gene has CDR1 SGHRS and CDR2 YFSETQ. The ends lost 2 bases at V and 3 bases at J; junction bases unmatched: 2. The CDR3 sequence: CASSFQGDYNSPLHF. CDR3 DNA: TGCGCCAGCAGCTTCCAGGGGGACTATAATTCACCCCTCCACTTT.

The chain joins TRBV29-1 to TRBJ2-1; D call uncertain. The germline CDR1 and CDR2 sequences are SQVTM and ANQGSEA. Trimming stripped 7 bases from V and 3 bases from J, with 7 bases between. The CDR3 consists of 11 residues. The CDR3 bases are TGCAGCGAGTCCATCTACAATGAGCAGTTCTTC. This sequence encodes CSESIYNEQFF.

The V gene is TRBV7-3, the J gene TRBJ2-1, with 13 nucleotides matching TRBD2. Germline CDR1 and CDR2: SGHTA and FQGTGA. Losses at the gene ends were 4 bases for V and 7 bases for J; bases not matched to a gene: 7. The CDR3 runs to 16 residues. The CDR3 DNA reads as TGTGCCAGCAGCTCACGGACTAGCGGGAGTAGGAATGAGCAGTTCTTC. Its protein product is CASSSRTSGSRNEQFF.